This TCR beta chain was sequenced for a study of T cells after yellow fever vaccination. The study's findings and limits: Reappearing after the booster were most of the clones from primary vaccination (less than 97% CD4, about 88% CD8). The bulk population could contribute abundant contaminating clonotypes to FACS-sorted repertoires.

Germline CDR1 is SGHVS and CDR2 is FNYEAQ. The CDR3 is made up of 15 amino acids. V was shortened by 5 bases and J by 4 bases, with 15 bases between the two germline ends. Each CDR3 protein is one row after TCRdb ran MiXCR on the 5' RACE reads. Of around 46,000 distinct CDR3 sequences listed, 6.5% to 8.5% are singletons. This clonotype has ten or more counts. Sequenced material: CD8+ T cells not binding an NS4B(214-222) dextramer, sorted from PBMCs, taken 45 days after the yellow fever booster vaccination. The chain is built from TRBV7-6 and TRBJ2-1; TRBD2 is a possible D gene (6 bases). The sequence derives from a man aged 25-45 years who received the YFV17D yellow fever vaccine. The CDR3, as DNA: TGTGCCAGCAGCGCCCCCGGGACTGGATACAATGAGCAGTTCTTC. This sequence encodes CASSAPGTGYNEQFF.